Following are 30 T cell receptor beta chains from one sample sequenced in a study of response to subunit inactivated influenza vaccine. TCRdb re-called the RT-PCR reads with MiXCR, one entry per CDR3 protein. The profile covers about 800,000 distinct CDR3 sequences, with over 20% appearing a single time and roughly 10% taken by the ten largest. Sequencing used PBMCs from blood, obtained approximately 5 days after vaccination. The origin of the receptors is a man aged 45 to 65 who received an inactivated influenza vaccine.

The chain carries TRBV6-1 and TRBJ2-2, with D hard to call. V lost 3 bases and J lost 5, with 4 bases in between. CDR3 length equals 12 residues. Germline lookup yields CDR1 MNHNS and CDR2 SASEGT. The CDR3 DNA follows: TGTGCCAGCAGTGATCAGACCGGGGAGCTGTTTTTT. This gives the protein CASSDQTGELFF.

This chain connects TRBV12-2 to TRBJ2-2; TRBD2 is the table's D call, not checked against the DNA. TRBV12-2 constitutes a pseudogene. The CDR3 extends over 19 amino acids. Here the CDR3 reads CASRLVGTSGGAYTGELFF. CDR3 bases: TGTGCAAGTCGCTTAGTAGGGACTAGCGGGGGGGCGTACACCGGGGAGCTGTTTTTT.

There are a few counts of this clonotype. The chain has TRBV5-1 and TRBJ2-7; 7 bases align to TRBD1. CDR3 length equals 17 residues. J lost 4 bases, V lost 4 bases, and 17 bases had no gene match. Germline V gene lookup returns CDR1 SGHRS and CDR2 YFSETQ. The CDR3 spells CASSPQPPGTATYEQYF. CDR3 coding DNA: TGCGCCAGCAGCCCGCAGCCTCCCGGGACAGCGACTTACGAGCAGTACTTC.

There are many counts of this clonotype. The chain carries TRBV2 and TRBJ1-2; D perhaps matches TRBD1 (5 bases). CDR3 length: 14 amino acids. The V gene's germline CDR1 is SNHLY and CDR2 FYNNEI. V dropped 1 base and J dropped 7 bases, with 13 bases sitting between them. CDR3 protein: CASSEDGRDFGYTF. The CDR3 region has the DNA TGTGCCAGCAGTGAAGATGGCAGGGATTTTGGCTACACCTTC.

The chain recombines TRBV5-1 with TRBJ1-1, with 8 bases aligning to TRBD1. This CDR3 has 16 residues. Unmatched junction bases numbered 12, after V lost 3 bases and J lost 5 bases. Looked up from germline, CDR1 is SGHRS and CDR2 is YFSETQ. CDR3 bases: TGCGCCAGCAGCTCTGGGGCAGGGGGCGCAGAGACTGAAGCTTTCTTT. Translating gives CASSSGAGGAETEAFF.

The CDR3 spells CASRTGITEAFF. The CDR3 DNA is TGTGCCAGCAGGACGGGAATCACTGAAGCTTTCTTT. This chain joins TRBV6-2 or TRBV6-3 and TRBJ1-1; D unresolved. The CDR3 runs to 12 residues. Deletions cut 6 bases from V and 4 bases from J, with 9 bases between. CDR1 is MNHEY and CDR2 is SVGEGT in the germline V gene.

The genes are TRBV12-3 or TRBV12-4 and TRBJ2-1; 8 nucleotides match TRBD2. The trim removed 3 bases at V and 3 bases at J, leaving 13 bases unmatched. The CDR3 has 18 residues. The CDR3 loop reads CASSFLGSKAGGYNEQFF. The DNA of the CDR3 is TGTGCCAGCAGTTTTCTCGGGAGTAAGGCGGGAGGCTACAATGAGCAGTTCTTC.

The J gene is TRBJ2-6, the V gene TRBV20-1; the match to TRBD2 covers 8 bases. This CDR3 is built from 16 residues. V lost 5 bases to trimming and J lost 2 bases; unmatched junction nucleotides: 8. CDR1 is DFQATT and CDR2 is SNEGSKA in the germline V gene (reference sequence). In nucleotides, the CDR3 is TGCAGTGCTCTCATAGCGGGGCGGGCTGGGGCCAACGTCCTGACTTTC. Its translation: CSALIAGRAGANVLTF.

This clonotype was seen a few times. V usage is TRBV4-3 and J usage is TRBJ2-1; D unclear. Trimming stripped 3 bases from V and 8 bases from J, with 17 bases between. The CDR3 sequence is 15 residues long. The germline V gene has CDR1 LGHNA and CDR2 YSLEER. CDR3 nucleotide sequence: TGCGCCAGCAGCCACCAATCAAATAGTCTTTATGAGCAGTTCTTC. Translation gives CASSHQSNSLYEQFF.

This clonotype was counted between two and nine times. The chain carries TRBV6-1 and TRBJ2-5; a weak D match, TRBD1 (6 bases). Trimming removed 6 bases at V and 2 bases at J, with 16 bases between. Looked up from germline, CDR1 is MNHNS and CDR2 is SASEGT. The CDR3 consists of 15 residues. The CDR3 bases are TGTGCCAGCAGACGGTATTGGGACAAGCAAGAGACCCAGTACTTC. Its protein is CASRRYWDKQETQYF.

The CDR3 spells CASSLLSNPPGTSGKSSYNEQFF. The CDR3 bases are TGTGCCAGCAGTTTATTAAGCAACCCACCCGGGACTAGCGGCAAGAGCTCCTACAATGAGCAGTTCTTC. The V and J genes are TRBV27 and TRBJ2-1; 11 bases agree with TRBD2. The germline CDR1 and CDR2 sequences are MNHEY and SMNVEV (reference sequence). The CDR3 extends over 23 amino acids. V shed 1 base and J 0 bases; nucleotides not matched to a gene: 20.

The CDR3 protein is CSARAGLAYGYTF. CDR3 coding DNA: TGCAGTGCTAGAGCGGGACTGGCCTATGGCTACACCTTC. The chain has TRBV20-1 and TRBJ1-2; D perhaps matches TRBD1 (5 bases). Looked up from germline, CDR1 is DFQATT and CDR2 is SNEGSKA (reference sequence). Trimming shortened V by 1 base and J by 4 bases, and 10 bases separated the two germline ends. The CDR3 sequence is 13 residues long.

This clonotype was detected only a few times. This chain uses TRBV4-3 with TRBJ2-7; unclear D gene. V lost 1 base and J 4 bases, leaving 14 bases between the germline ends. The CDR3 is made up of 15 amino acids. The germline V gene has CDR1 LGHNA and CDR2 YSLEER. As DNA, the CDR3 is TGCGCCAGCAGCCAAGGGATAGGCGTTTCGTACGAGCAGTACTTC. Protein product: CASSQGIGVSYEQYF.

This clonotype was counted between two and nine times. The chain combines TRBV13 with TRBJ2-5, with D perhaps matching TRBD1 (5 bases). V lost 5 bases and J lost 7, with 14 bases in between. The germline V gene has CDR1 PRHDT and CDR2 FYEKMQ (reference sequence). This CDR3 is 13 amino acids long. CDR3 nucleotides: TGTGCCAGCAGCCCCGACAGAGATGGGACCCAGTACTTC. It specifies CASSPDRDGTQYF.

The chain is built from TRBV12-3 or TRBV12-4 and TRBJ1-1, with D tentatively TRBD1 (5 bases). Between the trimmed V and J ends, which lost 4 bases and 6 bases, there was a span of 12 bases. This CDR3 is 13 amino acids long. The CDR3 DNA follows: TGTGCCAGCAGTTCCAAGGGGCAGGCTGAAGCTTTCTTT. As protein: CASSSKGQAEAFF.

CDR3 protein: CASSLENLLAAQETQYF. DNA of the CDR3: TGTGCCAGCAGCTTAGAAAACTTACTAGCGGCCCAAGAGACCCAGTACTTC. This chain links TRBV7-9 with TRBJ2-5; 8 bases agree with TRBD2. Trimming cost V 1 base and J 1 base; bases outside gene matches: 8. Germline-derived CDR1 and CDR2 are SEHNR and FQNEAQ (reference sequence). The CDR3 is 17 residues long.

The sample holds a few counts of this clonotype. The chain uses TRBV12-3 or TRBV12-4 and TRBJ2-3; 7 bases match TRBD2. The CDR3 length is 14 residues. Unmatched junction bases numbered 5, after V lost 4 bases and J lost 4 bases. CDR3 bases: TGTGCCAGCAGTTCTCCGACTAGCTCAGATACGCAGTATTTT. It translates to CASSSPTSSDTQYF.

This clonotype was picked up a small number of times. This rearrangement joins TRBV5-1 to TRBJ2-3; 10 positions match TRBD1. Germline trimming cut 4 bases from V and 1 base from J; bases unmatched to any gene: 6. The CDR3 extends over 16 amino acids. CDR1 SGHRS and CDR2 YFSETQ come from the germline V gene. CDR3 sequence (DNA): TGCGCCAGCAGCCCTGGGACAGGGGCGGGCACAGATACGCAGTATTTT. This encodes CASSPGTGAGTDTQYF. Combining the CDR3 with reference TRBV5-1 and TRBJ2-3 gives the whole variable domain KAGVTQTPRYLIKTRGQQVTLSCSPISGHRSVSWYQQTPGQGLQFLFEYFSETQRNKGNFPGRFSGRQFSNSRSEMNVSTLELGDSALYLCASSPGTGAGTDTQYFGPGTRLTVL.

The rearrangement uses TRBV20-1 and TRBJ2-3, with 8 bases identical to TRBD2. Germline V gives CDR1 DFQATT, CDR2 SNEGSKA (reference sequence). The J segment lost 0 bases and the V segment lost 3 bases, leaving 2 bases of the junction unmatched. The CDR3 contains 14 residues. CDR3 in amino acids: CSASSGISTDTQYF. Written as DNA, the CDR3 is TGCAGTGCTAGTAGCGGGATCAGCACAGATACGCAGTATTTT.

In its sample, this clonotype was seen a few times. This sequence joins TRBV5-1 and TRBJ1-2; D gene unclear. The CDR3 has 13 residues. Trimming removed 2 bases from V and 4 bases from J, with 9 bases in between. CDR1 SGHRS and CDR2 YFSETQ come from the germline V gene. The CDR3 DNA follows: TGCGCCAGCAGCTTCTCAACCCCCTATGGCTACACCTTC. This gives the protein CASSFSTPYGYTF.

This clonotype has just one count. V and J are TRBV30 and TRBJ2-1, with D hard to call. The CDR3 extends over 12 amino acids. V shed 5 bases and J shed 10 bases, with 15 bases lying between them. Germline-derived CDR1 and CDR2 are GTSNPN and SVGIG (reference sequence). The DNA of the CDR3 is TGTGCCTGGCTCCCTTCCCTTGGGGAGCAGTTCTTC. This translates into CAWLPSLGEQFF.

The sample holds a few counts of this clonotype. The CDR3 protein is CASRSRTGDYGYTF. The CDR3 nucleotides read TGTGCCAGCAGGTCCCGGACAGGGGACTATGGCTACACCTTC. The chain couples TRBV6-1 to TRBJ1-2; 9 bases are shared with TRBD1. Trimming removed 6 bases from V and 3 bases from J; junction bases left unmatched: 5. Per the germline V gene, CDR1 is MNHNS and CDR2 is SASEGT. This CDR3 region has 14 residues.

This clonotype came up a few times. The V call is TRBV6-1, the J call TRBJ2-7; TRBD1 aligns across 9 bases. This CDR3 contains 15 residues. With 5 bases clipped from V and 0 bases from J, the junction kept 5 bases outside the gene matches. Per the germline V gene, CDR1 is MNHNS and CDR2 is SASEGT. In DNA form, the CDR3 reads TGTGCCAGCAGTACGACAGGGGGGAGCTCCTACGAGCAGTACTTC. Amino acids: CASSTTGGSSYEQYF.

CDR3 loop: CASRGGQGANEQYF. In nucleotides, the CDR3 is TGTGCCAGCAGGGGGGGACAGGGGGCTAACGAGCAGTACTTC. The J gene is TRBJ2-7, the V gene TRBV5-5, with 12 nucleotides matching TRBD1. The length of the CDR3 is 14 residues. With 5 bases clipped from V and 5 bases from J, the junction kept 5 bases outside the gene matches. Germline values: CDR1 SGHKS, CDR2 YYEKEE (reference sequence).

The chain has TRBV12-3 or TRBV12-4 and TRBJ2-7; D is tentatively TRBD1 or TRBD2 (6 bases each). Trimming removed 2 bases from V and 4 bases from J, with 18 bases in between. This CDR3 is built from 16 residues. The chain's CDR3 is CASSLLGGGLEYEQYF. DNA for the CDR3: TGTGCCAGCAGTTTATTGGGTGGGGGGCTGGAATACGAGCAGTACTTC.

This chain links TRBV20-1 with TRBJ2-5; perhaps TRBD2 as D (5 bases). The CDR3 is made up of 12 amino acids. Germline V gene lookup returns CDR1 DFQATT and CDR2 SNEGSKA (reference sequence). V was shortened by 3 bases and J by 4 bases, with 9 bases between the two germline ends. The CDR3 region has the DNA TGCAGTGCTAGTTTGACTACAGAGACCCAGTACTTC. As protein: CSASLTTETQYF.

J is TRBJ2-5 and V is TRBV10-3; 7 nucleotides agree with TRBD2. This CDR3 contains 13 residues. Trimming cost V 8 bases and J 5 bases; bases outside gene matches: 8. Germline CDR1 ENHRY, CDR2 SYGVKD. The CDR3 sequence: CAIARDGRETQYF. In nucleotides, the CDR3 is TGTGCCATCGCCCGGGACGGGAGGGAGACCCAGTACTTC.

This clonotype was picked up a small number of times. V and J are TRBV11-2 and TRBJ2-3; no clear D gene. Germline V CDR1 and CDR2: SGHAT, FQNNGV. The CDR3 spans 16 residues. V was clipped by 1 base and J by 2 bases, with 13 bases between them. This chain's CDR3 is CASSLAQITITDTQYF. The CDR3 nucleotides are TGTGCCAGCAGCTTAGCCCAAATCACCATCACAGATACGCAGTATTTT.

The CDR3 DNA sequence: TGCAGTGCTAGAGATCTAGTTATTGGGAGTCGGGGGGATACGCAGTATTTT. Translated, it gives CSARDLVIGSRGDTQYF. V usage is TRBV20-1 and J usage is TRBJ2-3, with a tentative D call TRBD2 (6 bases). Trimming shortened V by 0 bases and J by 6 bases, and 22 bases separated the two germline ends. The CDR3 is made up of 17 amino acids. Germline V gene lookup returns CDR1 DFQATT and CDR2 SNEGSKA (reference sequence).

The chain links TRBV5-8 to TRBJ1-2; unclear D gene. V shed 3 bases and J shed 2 bases, with 11 bases lying between them. Germline CDR1 reads SGHTS; CDR2 reads YDEGEE. The CDR3 consists of 14 residues. The DNA of the CDR3 is TGTGCCAGCAGCTCAGTGCGCACGAACTATGGCTACACCTTC. Encoded protein: CASSSVRTNYGYTF.